These 16 T cell receptor beta chains share one sample of origin, sequenced in a study of T cells in Graves' hyperthyroidism and ophthalmopathy. Using RNA transcripts as the source, TCR beta CDR3 regions were amplified. HTBI primers were employed in a first-round RT-PCR of the TCR CDR3. One entry per CDR3 protein results from TCRdb running MiXCR on the multiplex PCR reads. This table holds about 530,000 distinct CDR3 sequences, roughly 15% found once. The sequencing input was blood. The receptors were gathered from a woman aged 18-29 years with Graves' ophthalmopathy.

The table lists this clonotype with a few counts. CDR3 loop: CASSEEVAGTYYEQYF. In nucleotides, the CDR3 is TGTGCCAGCAGTGAAGAGGTGGCCGGGACCTACTACGAGCAGTACTTC. The chain carries TRBV6-1 and TRBJ2-7; D may be TRBD1 or TRBD2 (5 bases each). Per germline, CDR1 MNHNS and CDR2 SASEGT. This CDR3 spans 16 amino acids. V shed 1 base and J shed 3 bases, with 16 bases lying between them.

V is TRBV25-1 and J is TRBJ1-2; D unclear. V lost 4 bases and J 4 bases, leaving 10 bases between the germline ends. The V gene's germline CDR1 is MGHDK and CDR2 SYGVNS. CDR3 size: 13 residues. This chain's CDR3 is CASSGGFAYGYTF. The DNA for the CDR3 is TGTGCCAGCAGTGGAGGCTTCGCCTATGGCTACACCTTC.

The chain links TRBV13 to TRBJ2-3; no firm D call. This CDR3 contains 15 residues. CDR1 and CDR2 (germline): PRHDT, FYEKMQ (reference sequence). V was cut by 5 bases and J by 8 bases, with 20 bases left in between. The CDR3 here is CASSTWTDSLGTQYF. The CDR3 nucleotides read TGTGCCAGCAGCACCTGGACGGATTCTTTAGGTACGCAGTATTTT.

This clonotype was seen only a few times. This rearrangement joins TRBV28 to TRBJ2-1; 12 nucleotides line up with TRBD2. The CDR3 consists of 18 residues. Trimming removed 6 bases from V and 10 bases from J; junction bases left unmatched: 19. Germline V gene lookup returns CDR1 MDHEN and CDR2 SYDVKM. In DNA form, the CDR3 reads TGTGCCAGCAGACCTCTAGCGGGAGGGCAATGGCCCGAAGGGGAGCAGTTCTTC. Its translation: CASRPLAGGQWPEGEQFF.

The chain has TRBV6-1 and TRBJ1-5, with D possibly TRBD1 on 6 matching bases. The CDR3 spans 14 residues. CDR1 MNHNS and CDR2 SASEGT come from the germline V gene. V lost 7 bases and J lost 5, with 15 bases in between. CDR3 region: CASNHRGAYQPQHF. Here the CDR3 DNA reads TGTGCCAGCAACCATCGGGGGGCTTATCAGCCCCAGCATTTT.

This chain connects TRBV6-6 to TRBJ1-4, with D uncertain. The CDR3 is made up of 14 amino acids. Between the trimmed V and J ends, which lost 3 bases and 8 bases, there was a span of 13 bases. Germline CDR1 reads MNHNY; CDR2 reads SVGAGI (reference sequence). In DNA, the CDR3 is TGTGCCAGCAGTTATCGAGAGGGTTTCGAAAAACTGTTTTTT. Its translation: CASSYREGFEKLFF.

There are many counts of this clonotype. The chain recombines TRBV2 with TRBJ1-6; 9 bases map to TRBD1. With 6 bases clipped from V and 10 bases from J, the junction kept 10 bases outside the gene matches. The CDR3 spans 15 residues. Germline V gene lookup returns CDR1 SNHLY and CDR2 FYNNEI. This chain's CDR3 is CASSVQGQGNSPLHF. CDR3 bases: TGTGCCAGCAGCGTACAGGGACAGGGTAACTCACCCCTCCACTTT. The whole variable domain, remainder taken from reference TRBV2 and TRBJ1-6, is EPEVTQTPSHQVTQMGQEVILRCVPISNHLYFYWYRQILGQKVEFLVSFYNNEISEKSEIFDDQFSVERPDGSNFTLKIRSTKLEDSAMYFCASSVQGQGNSPLHFGNGTRLTVT.

This clonotype was observed a handful of times. The chain uses TRBV29-1 and TRBJ2-2; TRBD1 might be the D (5 bases). Trimming cost V 3 bases and J 2 bases, with 7 bases left between them. Germline CDR1 and CDR2: SQVTM and ANQGSEA. CDR3 length equals 13 residues. Written as DNA, the CDR3 is TGCAGCGTTGACAGGGATAACACCGGGGAGCTGTTTTTT. Protein sequence: CSVDRDNTGELFF.

This clonotype has at least ten counts. The CDR3 loop is CASSSRLAGAAETQYF. In DNA form, the CDR3 reads TGTGCCAGCAGCTCCCGACTAGCGGGAGCCGCAGAGACCCAGTACTTC. The genes are TRBV7-2 and TRBJ2-5; 12 bases are shared with TRBD2. CDR1 and CDR2 from the germline V gene are SGHTA and FQGNSA. V gave up 4 bases and J gave up 4 bases; unmatched junction bases: 7. The CDR3 runs 16 residues. Looking up the rest from reference TRBV7-2 and TRBJ2-5 gives the full variable domain: GAGVSQSPSNKVTEKGKDVELRCDPISGHTALYWYRQSLGQGLEFLIYFQGNSAPDKSGLPSDRFSAERTGGSVSTLTIQRTQQEDSAVYLCASSSRLAGAAETQYFGPGTRLLVL.

This clonotype was observed many times. The genes are TRBV6-1 and TRBJ2-6; D is unresolved. V dropped 3 bases and J dropped 1 base, with 4 bases sitting between them. Germline assignment: CDR1 MNHNS and CDR2 SASEGT. The CDR3 has 14 residues. Here the CDR3 DNA reads TGTGCCAGCAGTGAGGGGTCTGGGGCCAACGTCCTGACTTTC. It codes for CASSEGSGANVLTF.

This clonotype was seen a handful of times. The rearrangement joins TRBV27 to TRBJ2-3; 7 bases agree with TRBD1. Trimming took 6 bases from V and 4 from J; bases not matched to a gene: 4. Germline-derived CDR1 and CDR2 are MNHEY and SMNVEV (reference sequence). CDR3 size: 13 residues. The CDR3 bases are TGTGCCAGCAGGATCGGGACAGCAGATACGCAGTATTTT. Amino acid sequence: CASRIGTADTQYF.

This clonotype occurred a few times. The V and J genes are TRBV6-1 and TRBJ2-3; 8 bases agree with TRBD2. From germline, CDR1 is MNHNS and CDR2 SASEGT. This CDR3 spans 19 amino acids. The V and J ends lost 1 base and 1 base, in that order; junction bases with no gene match: 13. Here the CDR3 DNA reads TGTGCCAGCAGTGAAGTCCACGTGGTGTGGCGGGGGGGCACAGATACGCAGTATTTT. Translation gives CASSEVHVVWRGGTDTQYF.

A few counts support this clonotype. The CDR3 nucleotides read TGTGCCAGCAGCCCGGACAGGGGTGGCCAGCCCCAGCATTTT. Residues: CASSPDRGGQPQHF. This chain uses TRBV7-6 with TRBJ1-5; 9 bases fit TRBD1. After removal of 5 bases from V and 7 bases from J, the junction contained 6 bases not matched to a gene. Germline CDR1 is SGHVS and CDR2 is FNYEAQ. The CDR3 has 14 residues.

This rearrangement joins TRBV7-6 to TRBJ2-1; 9 bases are shared with TRBD2. Germline loops: CDR1 SGHVS, CDR2 FNYEAQ. Trimming cost V 1 base and J 2 bases; bases outside gene matches: 3. The CDR3 has 16 residues. CDR3 sequence (DNA): TGTGCCAGCAGCTTAGGGGTAGCGGGGGCCTACAATGAGCAGTTCTTC. Translating it yields CASSLGVAGAYNEQFF.

Concerning this clonotype itself: This may be a read error, as it is one base from a much larger clone. This sequence joins TRBV20-1 and TRBJ2-7, with D unresolved. V was shortened by 6 bases and J by 0 bases, with 9 bases between the two germline ends. Germline V lookup: CDR1 DFQATT, CDR2 SNEGSKA (reference sequence). The CDR3 runs 12 residues. This CDR3 is CSASEVSYEQYF. The CDR3 DNA is TGCAGTGCGAGTGAGGTCTCCTACGAGCAGTACTTC.

At least ten counts were recorded for this clonotype. The chain links TRBV7-9 to TRBJ2-7; TRBD2 aligns across 10 bases. Germline CDR1 SEHNR, CDR2 FQNEAQ (reference sequence). Trimming cost V 5 bases and J 3 bases; bases outside gene matches: 1. The CDR3 length is 13 residues. DNA for the CDR3: TGTGCCAGCAGCCGACTAGCGGGCTACGAGCAGTACTTC. Its translation is CASSRLAGYEQYF.